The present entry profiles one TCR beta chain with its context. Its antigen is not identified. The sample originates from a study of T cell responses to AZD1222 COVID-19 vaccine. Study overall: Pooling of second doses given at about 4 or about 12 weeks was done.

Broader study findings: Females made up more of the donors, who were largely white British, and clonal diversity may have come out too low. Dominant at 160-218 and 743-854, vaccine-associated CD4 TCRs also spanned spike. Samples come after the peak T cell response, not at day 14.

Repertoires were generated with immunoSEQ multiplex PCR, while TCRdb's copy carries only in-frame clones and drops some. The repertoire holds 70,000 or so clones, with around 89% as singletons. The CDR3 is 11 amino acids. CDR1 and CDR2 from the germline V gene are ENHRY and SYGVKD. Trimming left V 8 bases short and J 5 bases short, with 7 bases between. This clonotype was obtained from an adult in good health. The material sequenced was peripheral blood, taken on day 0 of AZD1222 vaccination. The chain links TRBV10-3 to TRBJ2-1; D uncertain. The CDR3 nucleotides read TGTGCCATCCCACCCCACAATGAGCAGTTCTTC. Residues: CAIPPHNEQFF.